The 26 T cell receptor beta chains reported below all come from one sample, sequenced in a study of cytotoxic CD8 clonotypes in ibrutinib-treated CLL (dated by TCRdb to the early 2020s). What the time point label conveys for this sample: about eleven months on ibrutinib. Libraries were constructed by the immunoSEQ multiplex PCR assay. TCRdb provides this immuneACCESS table in a form limited to in-frame rearrangements. Some clones are lacking; in checked studies, under half of them reflect an unresolved V gene, and why the rest are absent is not known. In this sample the table shows tens of thousands of clones, more than 70% of which occur a single time. The leading ten clones occupy 35% to 55% of the sample. This material consisted of PBMCs, taken after 12 months of ibrutinib treatment. The receptor set was obtained from a human donor with chronic lymphocytic leukemia.

The table lists this clone with a few counts. The chain combines TRBV4-1 with TRBJ2-1; D is unresolved. The CDR3 runs 16 residues. V shed 0 bases and J shed 7 bases, with 16 bases lying between them. The V gene's germline CDR1 is MGHRA and CDR2 YSYEKL. The DNA for the CDR3 is TGCGCCAGCAGCCAAGATCAGACCGCGAATTGGAATGAGCAGTTCTTC. This encodes CASSQDQTANWNEQFF.

The chain links TRBV18 to TRBJ1-1, with 9 bases aligning to TRBD1. With V trimmed by 3 bases and J by 7 bases, 3 bases remained unmatched. This CDR3 spans 13 amino acids. Germline CDR1 reads KGHSH; CDR2 reads LQKENI. The CDR3 spells CASSPRQGDEAFF. The CDR3 DNA reads as TGTGCCAGCTCACCTAGACAGGGGGATGAAGCTTTCTTT.

The V and J genes are TRBV15 and TRBJ2-5; 8 bases match TRBD2. The CDR3 covers 15 residues. Losses at the gene ends were 4 bases for V and 2 bases for J; bases not matched to a gene: 6. In germline, CDR1 is LNHNV, CDR2 YYDKDF (reference sequence). CDR3 residues: CATSKVSGIQETQYF. For the CDR3, the DNA is TGTGCCACCAGCAAGGTTAGCGGGATTCAAGAGACCCAGTACTTC. Using reference TRBV15 and TRBJ2-5 for the parts outside the CDR3, the full variable domain is DAMVIQNPRYQVTQFGKPVTLSCSQTLNHNVMYWYQQKSSQAPKLLFHYYDKDFNNEADTPDNFQSRRPNTSFCFLDIRSPGLGDTAMYLCATSKVSGIQETQYFGPGTRLLVL.

The chain couples TRBV30 to TRBJ2-1; 9 bases line up with TRBD2. Trimming removed 4 bases from V and 7 bases from J; junction bases left unmatched: 5. Germline loops: CDR1 GTSNPN, CDR2 SVGIG (reference sequence). The CDR3 runs 13 residues. CDR3 in amino acids: CAWISGRKNEQFF. The DNA of the CDR3 is TGTGCCTGGATAAGCGGGAGGAAGAATGAGCAGTTCTTC.

J is TRBJ1-5 and V is TRBV19, with unresolved D. Trimming shortened V by 4 bases and J by 2 bases, and 12 bases separated the two germline ends. This CDR3 is built from 15 residues. Germline values: CDR1 LNHDA, CDR2 SQIVND (reference sequence). CDR3 nucleotides: TGTGCCAGTAGTAGGGGAGGCGTCGGCAATCAGCCCCAGCATTTT. Protein product: CASSRGGVGNQPQHF.

The chain joins TRBV7-9 to TRBJ2-5; D remains ambiguous. Germline-derived CDR1 and CDR2 are SEHNR and FQNEAQ (reference sequence). Trimming removed 1 base at V and 2 bases at J, with 11 bases between. This CDR3 contains 15 residues. The CDR3 loop reads CASSLGLGIQETQYF. CDR3 in DNA: TGTGCCAGCAGCTTAGGGCTGGGGATACAAGAGACCCAGTACTTC.

This clone was detected only a few times. V is TRBV4-3 and J is TRBJ2-3; no firm D call. There are 15 residues in the CDR3. The germline V gene encodes CDR1 LGHNA and CDR2 YSLEER. The V and J ends lost 4 bases and 0 bases respectively, with 11 bases between them. CDR3 residues: CASSLGIASTDTQYF. The CDR3 DNA follows: TGCGCCAGCAGCCTTGGGATCGCCAGCACAGATACGCAGTATTTT.

The genes are TRBV19 and TRBJ2-7; 11 bases agree with TRBD2. This CDR3 comprises 16 residues. Per germline, CDR1 LNHDA and CDR2 SQIVND (reference sequence). V was clipped by 1 base and J by 8 bases; unmatched bases: 10. The CDR3 DNA reads as TGTGCCAGTAGTATAGTTGTCGGGACTAGCGGTCGACAGCAGTACTTC. This gives the protein CASSIVVGTSGRQQYF.

The V and J genes are TRBV5-1 and TRBJ2-1; TRBD2 agrees at 8 bases. The CDR3 has 18 amino acids. CDR1 is SGHRS and CDR2 is YFSETQ in the germline V gene. V trimming: 2 bases; J trimming: 7 bases; junction bases outside the gene matches: 17. The chain's CDR3 is CASSFFSGNRPQENEQFF. The CDR3 DNA sequence: TGCGCCAGCAGCTTCTTTAGCGGGAACCGCCCGCAGGAGAATGAGCAGTTCTTC. Combining the CDR3 with reference TRBV5-1 and TRBJ2-1 gives the whole variable domain KAGVTQTPRYLIKTRGQQVTLSCSPISGHRSVSWYQQTPGQGLQFLFEYFSETQRNKGNFPGRFSGRQFSNSRSEMNVSTLELGDSALYLCASSFFSGNRPQENEQFFGPGTRLTVL.

The chain links TRBV10-3 to TRBJ1-1; D is possibly TRBD1 (5 bases). Germline assignment: CDR1 ENHRY and CDR2 SYGVKD. This CDR3 has 13 residues. The V end was cut by 10 bases, the J end by 0 bases, with 12 bases between. CDR3: CATRQLMNTEAFF. CDR3 in DNA: TGTGCCACCCGACAGTTAATGAACACTGAAGCTTTCTTT.

This clone turned up a few times. The chain combines TRBV30 with TRBJ1-1; unclear D gene. The V end lost 0 bases, the J end lost 1 base, and 9 bases lay between the germline ends. The CDR3 runs 14 residues. Per the germline V gene, CDR1 is GTSNPN and CDR2 is SVGIG (reference sequence). The CDR3 DNA is TGTGCCTGGAGTGTACTGACACCGAACACTGAAGCTTTCTTT. Protein sequence: CAWSVLTPNTEAFF.

This clone showed up just once. This chain links TRBV5-1 with TRBJ1-1, with D unclear. CDR3 length equals 12 residues. Germline loops: CDR1 SGHRS, CDR2 YFSETQ. Trimming removed 0 bases at V and 3 bases at J, with 3 bases between. CDR3 in DNA: TGCGCCAGCAGCTTGGAGCACACTGAAGCTTTCTTT. Encoded protein: CASSLEHTEAFF.

The chain employs TRBV9 and TRBJ1-1; no definite D call. Between the trimmed V and J ends, which lost 0 bases and 1 base, there was a span of 7 bases. This CDR3 is 14 amino acids long. Germline CDR1 SGDLS, CDR2 YYNGEE. The CDR3 region is CASSVGPSNTEAFF. CDR3 sequence (DNA): TGTGCCAGCAGCGTAGGACCGTCGAACACTGAAGCTTTCTTT. Complete variable domain (other parts from reference TRBV9 and TRBJ1-1): DSGVTQTPKHLITATGQRVTLRCSPRSGDLSVYWYQQSLDQGLQFLIQYYNGEERAKGNILERFSAQQFPDLHSELNLSSLELGDSALYFCASSVGPSNTEAFFGQGTRLTVV.

This chain links TRBV30 with TRBJ2-5, with D possibly matching TRBD1 (6 bases). V lost 5 bases and J 2 bases, leaving 9 bases between the germline ends. The CDR3 consists of 12 residues. Germline V CDR1 and CDR2: GTSNPN, SVGIG (reference sequence). DNA of the CDR3: TGTGCCTGGTCCAGGGGTCAAGAGACCCAGTACTTC. It codes for CAWSRGQETQYF.

This chain connects TRBV28 to TRBJ1-3; D might be TRBD1 (5 bases). Trimming cost V 6 bases and J 0 bases, with 9 bases left between them. The length of the CDR3 is 14 residues. Per the germline V gene, CDR1 is MDHEN and CDR2 is SYDVKM. The CDR3 DNA follows: TGTGCCAGCAGCGCCACAGGCTCTGGAAACACCATATATTTT. Its translation is CASSATGSGNTIYF.

The rearrangement joins TRBV18 to TRBJ1-4; perhaps TRBD1 as D (5 bases). Per germline, CDR1 KGHSH and CDR2 LQKENI. V was cut by 4 bases and J by 3 bases, with 9 bases left in between. The CDR3 covers 14 residues. CDR3 protein: CASSQTVPNEKLFF. The CDR3 DNA follows: TGTGCCAGCTCACAGACAGTCCCTAATGAAAAACTGTTTTTT.

This chain connects TRBV4-1 to TRBJ2-4; D perhaps matches TRBD2 (5 bases). In germline, CDR1 is MGHRA, CDR2 YSYEKL. Between the trimmed V and J ends, which lost 1 base and 9 bases, there was a span of 13 bases. CDR3 length: 14 amino acids. The CDR3 sequence: CASSQAPDRGIQYF. DNA of the CDR3: TGCGCCAGCAGCCAAGCCCCCGATCGGGGCATTCAGTACTTC.

This clone came up a few times. The J gene is TRBJ1-1, the V gene TRBV19, with D perhaps TRBD1 (5 bases). Germline loops: CDR1 LNHDA, CDR2 SQIVND (reference sequence). Trimming pared 4 bases from V and 11 bases from J, leaving 23 bases between. The CDR3 is 15 amino acids. The CDR3 sequence is CASSTAGWGGHTAFF. The CDR3 nucleotides read TGTGCCAGTAGTACCGCCGGGTGGGGGGGTCATACGGCTTTCTTT.

At least ten counts were recorded for this clone. The chain uses TRBV18 and TRBJ2-5; 9 positions agree with TRBD1. This CDR3 has 17 amino acids. CDR1 is KGHSH and CDR2 is LQKENI in the germline V gene. After removal of 3 bases from V and 4 bases from J, the junction contained 12 bases not matched to a gene. Here the CDR3 reads CASSPSTGGQSGETQYF. DNA for the CDR3: TGTGCCAGCTCACCCTCCACAGGGGGCCAGTCGGGAGAGACCCAGTACTTC.

J is TRBJ1-1 and V is TRBV7-2, with TRBD1 as a possible D gene (5 bases). V dropped 0 bases and J dropped 1 base, with 15 bases sitting between them. Germline lookup yields CDR1 SGHTA and CDR2 FQGNSA. This CDR3 is 17 amino acids long. CDR3: CASSLAPYRGRNTEAFF. In DNA, the CDR3 is TGTGCCAGCAGCTTAGCGCCCTATCGGGGGAGGAACACTGAAGCTTTCTTT.

This chain connects TRBV28 to TRBJ1-5; no clear D gene. The CDR3 sequence is 12 residues long. Trimming cost V 1 base and J 7 bases, with 5 bases left between them. Germline V gene sequence: CDR1 MDHEN, CDR2 SYDVKM. Written as DNA, the CDR3 is TGTGCCAGCAGTTTATACGGGCAGCCCCAGCATTTT. Its protein is CASSLYGQPQHF. The full variable domain, with the rest looked up from reference TRBV28 and TRBJ1-5, is DVKVTQSSRYLVKRTGEKVFLECVQDMDHENMFWYRQDPGLGLRLIYFSYDVKMKEKGDIPEGYSVSREKKERFSLILESASTNQTSMYLCASSLYGQPQHFGDGTRLSIL.

V usage is TRBV19 and J usage is TRBJ2-7; either TRBD1 or TRBD2 may supply D (5 bases each). This CDR3 comprises 17 residues. Trimming cost V 10 bases and J 6 bases, with 31 bases left between them. Germline loops: CDR1 LNHDA, CDR2 SQIVND (reference sequence). The CDR3 coding sequence is TGTGCCACCTCGCCCAGATACCCCGGGCAGGGAAGCGGCGAGCAGTACTTC. This sequence encodes CATSPRYPGQGSGEQYF. The entire variable domain, with the rest obtained from reference TRBV19 and TRBJ2-7, is as follows: DGGITQSPKYLFRKEGQNVTLSCEQNLNHDAMYWYRQDPGQGLRLIYYSQIVNDFQKGDIAEGYSVSREKKESFPLTVTSAQKNPTAFYLCATSPRYPGQGSGEQYFGPGTRLTVT.

The chain carries TRBV29-1 and TRBJ1-2; D possibly corresponds to TRBD1 (6 bases). V was trimmed by 3 bases and J by 2 bases, leaving 10 bases between them. Germline CDR1 reads SQVTM; CDR2 reads ANQGSEA. This CDR3 spans 13 amino acids. CDR3 nucleotide sequence: TGCAGCGTTGAGCAGGGGAGAAACTATGGCTACACCTTC. It is translated as CSVEQGRNYGYTF.

The chain recombines TRBV18 with TRBJ2-5; possibly TRBD2 for D (5 bases). CDR3 length: 14 amino acids. V was clipped by 3 bases and J by 6 bases, with 14 bases between them. Germline lookup yields CDR1 KGHSH and CDR2 LQKENI. The chain's CDR3 is CASSPSVGEKTQYF. The CDR3 bases are TGTGCCAGCTCACCCTCGGTCGGGGAGAAGACCCAGTACTTC.

The chain joins TRBV7-2 to TRBJ2-7; D is perhaps TRBD2 (6 bases). Germline V gene sequence: CDR1 SGHTA, CDR2 FQGNSA. V lost 5 bases to trimming and J lost 6 bases, with 23 bases between them. This CDR3 has 16 amino acids. In nucleotides, the CDR3 is TGTGCCAGCAGCCACCAATGGCGGGACGGGAACTCCGAGCAGTACTTC. It encodes CASSHQWRDGNSEQYF. The entire variable domain, with the rest obtained from reference TRBV7-2 and TRBJ2-7, is as follows: GAGVSQSPSNKVTEKGKDVELRCDPISGHTALYWYRQSLGQGLEFLIYFQGNSAPDKSGLPSDRFSAERTGGSVSTLTIQRTQQEDSAVYLCASSHQWRDGNSEQYFGPGTRLTVT.

This clone was counted once. The V and J genes are TRBV18 and TRBJ2-7; 7 bases are shared with TRBD2. The V and J ends lost 3 bases and 9 bases, in that order; junction bases with no gene match: 8. CDR1 and CDR2 (germline): KGHSH, LQKENI. The CDR3 runs to 13 residues. DNA of the CDR3: TGTGCCAGCTCACCTGTCCGGGACTACCTGCAGTACTTC. As protein: CASSPVRDYLQYF.